This T cell receptor beta chain is from a study of cytomegalovirus exposure and HLA in healthy donors. Study-level findings and limits: Analyses of presence/absence relied on an assumption of roughly uniform sequencing depth across donors. Serostatus for CMV was the only available immune exposure information.

Turning to this clone: Its matching antigen is unknown.

Both 60 Vbeta primers and 13 Jbeta primers went into the PCR. Profiling relied on immunoSEQ multiplex PCR, and the TCRdb table lists in-frame clones only, not all of them. Counted here are 95,000 to 100,000 clones, around 80% occurring once; the ten biggest clones make up more than 7%. Germline V gene sequence: CDR1 MNHNS, CDR2 SASEGT. The CDR3 spans 14 residues. V trimming: 4 bases; J trimming: 4 bases; junction bases outside the gene matches: 6. The gene calls are TRBV6-1 and TRBJ2-7; 8 bases are a match to TRBD2. The sequence derives from a human donor in good health. Sequencing was done on a sample of PBMCs. CDR3 nucleotides: TGTGCCAGCAGTGCTGCGGGGGGCGAGTACGAGCAGTACTTC. It translates to CASSAAGGEYEQYF.